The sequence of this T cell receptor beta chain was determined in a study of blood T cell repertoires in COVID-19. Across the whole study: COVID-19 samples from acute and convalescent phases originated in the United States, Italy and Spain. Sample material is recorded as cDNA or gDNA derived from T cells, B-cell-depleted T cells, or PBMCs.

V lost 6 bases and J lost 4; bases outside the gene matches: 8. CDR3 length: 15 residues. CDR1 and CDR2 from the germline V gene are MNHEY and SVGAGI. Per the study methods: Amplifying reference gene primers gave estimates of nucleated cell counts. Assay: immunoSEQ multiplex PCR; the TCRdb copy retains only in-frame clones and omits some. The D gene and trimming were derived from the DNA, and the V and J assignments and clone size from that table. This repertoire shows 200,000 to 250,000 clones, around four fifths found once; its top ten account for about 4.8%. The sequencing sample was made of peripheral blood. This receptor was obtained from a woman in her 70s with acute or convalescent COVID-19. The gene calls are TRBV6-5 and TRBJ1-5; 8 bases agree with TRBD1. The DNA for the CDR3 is TGTGCCAGCAGGTCTGACAGGGGATTTAATCAGCCCCAGCATTTT. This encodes CASRSDRGFNQPQHF.